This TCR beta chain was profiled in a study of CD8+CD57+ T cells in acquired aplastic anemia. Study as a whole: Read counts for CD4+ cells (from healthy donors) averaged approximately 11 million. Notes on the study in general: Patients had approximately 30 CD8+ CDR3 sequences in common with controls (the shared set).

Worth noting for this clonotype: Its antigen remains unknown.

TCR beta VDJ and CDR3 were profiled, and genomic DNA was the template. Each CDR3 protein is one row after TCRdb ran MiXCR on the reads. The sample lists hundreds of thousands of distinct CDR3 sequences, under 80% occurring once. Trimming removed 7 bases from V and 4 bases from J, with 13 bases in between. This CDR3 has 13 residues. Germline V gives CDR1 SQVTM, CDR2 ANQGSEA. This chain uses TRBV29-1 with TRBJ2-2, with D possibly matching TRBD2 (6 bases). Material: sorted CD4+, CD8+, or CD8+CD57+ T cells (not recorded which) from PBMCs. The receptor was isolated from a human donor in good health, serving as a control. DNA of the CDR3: TGCAGCGGACGGAGGGGAGGCACCGGGGAGCTGTTTTTT. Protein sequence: CSGRRGGTGELFF.